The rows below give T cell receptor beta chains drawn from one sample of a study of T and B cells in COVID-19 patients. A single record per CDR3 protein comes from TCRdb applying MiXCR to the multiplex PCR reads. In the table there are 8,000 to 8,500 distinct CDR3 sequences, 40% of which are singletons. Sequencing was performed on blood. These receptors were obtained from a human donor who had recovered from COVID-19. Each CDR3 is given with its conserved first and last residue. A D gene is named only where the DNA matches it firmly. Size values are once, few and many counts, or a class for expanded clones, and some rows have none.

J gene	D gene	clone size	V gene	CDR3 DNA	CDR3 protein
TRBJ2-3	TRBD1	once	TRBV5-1	TGCGCCAGCAGCGCCGGGACAGCCTCTAGCACAGATACGCAGTATTTT	CASSAGTASSTDTQYF
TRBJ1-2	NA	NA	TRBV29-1	TGCAGCGTTGACGACGGTTATAACTATGGCTACACCTTC	CSVDDGYNYGYTF
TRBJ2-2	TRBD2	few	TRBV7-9	TGTGCCAGCGGGTCCAGCGGGGGGGCCTCGGACACCGGGGAGCTGTTTTTT	CASGSSGGASDTGELFF
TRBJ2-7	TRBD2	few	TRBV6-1	TGTGCCAGCAGGTCCTTGCTCGCGGGGGGCTCCTACGAGCAGTACTTC	CASRSLLAGGSYEQYF
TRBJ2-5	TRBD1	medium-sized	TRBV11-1	TGTGCCCCAGCGGACAGGGACCAAGAGACCCAGTACTTC	CAPADRDQETQYF
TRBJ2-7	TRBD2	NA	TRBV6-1	TGTGCCAGCAGTGTCGGGGGGTCCTACGAGCAGTACTTC	CASSVGGSYEQYF
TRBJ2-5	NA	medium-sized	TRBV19	TGTGCCAGTAGTCCCAGAGGGGCCCTCCAAGAGACCCAGTACTTC	CASSPRGALQETQYF
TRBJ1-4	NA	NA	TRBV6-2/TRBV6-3	TGTGCCAGCAGTTTGGCAGGAGGGGGTGAAAAACTGTTTTTT	CASSLAGGGEKLFF
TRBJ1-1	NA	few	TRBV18	TGTGCCAGCTCACCGATCCAGGGGAGCCAGAACACTGAAGCTTTCTTT	CASSPIQGSQNTEAFF
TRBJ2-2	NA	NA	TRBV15	TGTGCCACCAGTCCCCGGACAGCCGGGGAGCTGTTTTTT	CATSPRTAGELFF
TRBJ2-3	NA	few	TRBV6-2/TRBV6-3	TGTGCCAGCAATCCCGGGACGACTCCTAGCACAGATACGCAGTATTTT	CASNPGTTPSTDTQYF
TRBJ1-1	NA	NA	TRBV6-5	TGTGCCAGCAGTTACAGGGGGATAGGCACTGAAGCTTTCTTT	CASSYRGIGTEAFF
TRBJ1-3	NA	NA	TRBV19	TGTGCCAGTAGCATACAGACCTCTGGAAACACCATATATTTT	CASSIQTSGNTIYF
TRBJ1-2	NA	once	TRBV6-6	TGTGCCAGCAGTTCGCCGGGTAGGGGCGATCCTGGCTACACCTTC	CASSSPGRGDPGYTF
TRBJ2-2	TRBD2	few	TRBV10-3	TGTGTCTCTGGTAGCGGGGCCGCGAACACCGGGGAGCTGTTTTTT	CVSGSGAANTGELFF
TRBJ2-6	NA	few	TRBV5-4	TGTGCCAGCAGCTTTAGGCGATCTGGGGCCAACGTCCTGACTTTC	CASSFRRSGANVLTF
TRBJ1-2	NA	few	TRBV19	TGTGCCAGTAGTATAGGAGAACGGAGCTATGGCTACACCTTC	CASSIGERSYGYTF
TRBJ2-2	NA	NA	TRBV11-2	TGTGCCAGCAGACCCAGCTACCCCACCGGGGAGCTGTTTTTT	CASRPSYPTGELFF
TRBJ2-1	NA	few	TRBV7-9	TGTGCCAGCAGTTCGATCGGCAGGACGTACAATGAGCAGTTCTTC	CASSSIGRTYNEQFF
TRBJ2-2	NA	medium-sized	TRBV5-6	TGTGCCAGCAGCTACTCGGGACCCTCAACCGGGGAGCTGTTTTTT	CASSYSGPSTGELFF
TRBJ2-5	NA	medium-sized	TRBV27	TGTGCCAGCAGTTTATCCCTCCCCGGCTCTGTAGAGACCCAGTACTTC	CASSLSLPGSVETQYF
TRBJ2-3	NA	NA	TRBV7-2	TGTGCCAGCAGCCCGCGGGCCTTTAGTCGCACAGATACGCAGTATTTT	CASSPRAFSRTDTQYF
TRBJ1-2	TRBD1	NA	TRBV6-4	TGTGCCAGCAGTGACTCCCCCGGGACAGGGGGCCCGGAGGGCTACACCTTC	CASSDSPGTGGPEGYTF
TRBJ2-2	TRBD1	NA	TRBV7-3	TGTGCCAGCAGCCCCCAGGGGACAGGGCCCACCGGGGAGCTGTTTTTT	CASSPQGTGPTGELFF
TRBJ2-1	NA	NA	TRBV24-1	TGTGCCACCAGTGACTCCGGGCTAGGTGGCTATGAGCAGTTCTTC	CATSDSGLGGYEQFF
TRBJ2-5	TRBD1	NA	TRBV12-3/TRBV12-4	TGTGCCAGCAGCGATTGGGCCGGGACAGAACAAGAGACCCAGTACTTC	CASSDWAGTEQETQYF